The 17 T cell receptor beta chains below were found in one sample sequenced in a study of T cell repertoires in ileal Crohn's disease. The table came from immunoSEQ multiplex PCR; TCRdb's copy has only in-frame clones and leaves some out. This table has approximately 30,000 clones, about 82% appearing once. Sequencing was carried out using ileal tissue. The receptor source for this set is an adult with Crohn's disease.

J is TRBJ1-1 and V is TRBV7-9; possible D gene TRBD1, 5 bases. Germline V lookup: CDR1 SEHNR, CDR2 FQNEAQ (reference sequence). Trimming removed 8 bases from V and 1 base from J, with 14 bases in between. CDR3 length equals 14 residues. CDR3 loop: CASGPLTGNTEAFF. In DNA form, the CDR3 reads TGTGCCAGCGGCCCCCTTACAGGGAACACTGAAGCTTTCTTT. The full variable domain, in which reference TRBV7-9 and TRBJ1-1 provide the parts outside the CDR3, is DTGVSQNPRHKITKRGQNVTFRCDPISEHNRLYWYRQTLGQGPEFLTYFQNEAQLEKSRLLSDRFSAERPKGSFSTLEIQRTEQGDSAMYLCASGPLTGNTEAFFGQGTRLTVV.

This clone was detected a few times. The CDR3 DNA is TGTGCCAGCTCCGACAGGGCAGCTGGGGCCAACGTCCTGACTTTC. Its translation is CASSDRAAGANVLTF. V is TRBV7-9 and J is TRBJ2-6, with TRBD1 identical over 7 bases. Germline trimming cut 8 bases from V and 2 bases from J; bases unmatched to any gene: 6. The length of the CDR3 is 15 residues. Germline CDR1 is SEHNR and CDR2 is FQNEAQ (reference sequence).

The chain carries TRBV7-2 and TRBJ2-5; a weak D match, TRBD1 (6 bases). Germline V CDR1 and CDR2: SGHTA, FQGNSA. V lost 2 bases and J lost 4, with 17 bases in between. The length of the CDR3 is 16 residues. The CDR3 loop is CASSLYRVDRGETQYF. In nucleotides, the CDR3 is TGTGCCAGCAGCTTATACAGGGTTGATCGGGGAGAGACCCAGTACTTC.

This clone came up once. V and J are TRBV5-1 and TRBJ2-3; 7 positions match TRBD2. Germline CDR1 and CDR2: SGHRS and YFSETQ. The CDR3 has 17 residues. Losses at the gene ends were 0 bases for V and 6 bases for J; bases not matched to a gene: 13. The DNA of the CDR3 is TGCGCCAGCAGCTTGGGGGTCCTGGCGGGAGAAAGTGATACGCAGTATTTT. Its translation is CASSLGVLAGESDTQYF.

The chain has TRBV7-6 and TRBJ2-7; weak D call: TRBD1 (6 bases). This CDR3 contains 17 residues. CDR1 is SGHVS, CDR2 FNYEAQ, per germline. Deletions cut 1 base from V and 0 bases from J, with 16 bases between. This chain's CDR3 is CASSLGPPTGSSYEQYF. In DNA, the CDR3 is TGTGCCAGCAGCTTAGGCCCTCCCACAGGGAGCTCCTACGAGCAGTACTTC.

The chain joins TRBV19 to TRBJ1-1; D call uncertain. The germline gives CDR1 LNHDA, CDR2 SQIVND (reference sequence). CDR3 length: 11 amino acids. Trimming removed 1 base at V and 6 bases at J, with 3 bases between. This chain's CDR3 is CASSIGAEAFF. CDR3 coding DNA: TGTGCCAGTAGTATAGGCGCTGAAGCTTTCTTT.

The CDR3 loop reads CASRRVAEGGYEQYF. CDR3 DNA: TGTGCCAGCAGGCGTGTCGCCGAAGGAGGCTACGAGCAGTACTTC. This chain uses TRBV6-5 with TRBJ2-7; a possible D gene is TRBD2 (5 bases). The CDR3 runs to 15 residues. Germline CDR1 MNHEY, CDR2 SVGAGI. Between the trimmed V and J ends, which lost 6 bases and 3 bases, there was a span of 18 bases.

This clone is a singleton in its sample. This chain uses TRBV5-1 with TRBJ2-3, with D possibly TRBD2 on 5 matching bases. The CDR3 totals 14 residues. V was clipped by 2 bases and J by 4 bases, with 11 bases between them. Germline V gene lookup returns CDR1 SGHRS and CDR2 YFSETQ. CDR3 sequence reads: CASSFPGRADTQYF. The CDR3 nucleotides read TGCGCCAGCAGCTTCCCGGGAAGGGCAGATACGCAGTATTTT.

The chain joins TRBV2 to TRBJ2-5, with TRBD2 identical over 9 bases. The J call could be wrong; TRBJ2-7 is a better fit for the DNA end. The V gene's germline CDR1 is SNHLY and CDR2 FYNNEI. This CDR3 spans 13 amino acids. The CDR3 loop is CASSGLAGREQYF. CDR3 nucleotides: TGTGCCAGCAGTGGTCTAGCGGGACGCGAGCAGTACTTC.

The chain uses TRBV18 and TRBJ2-2, with D unresolved. Trimming shortened V by 0 bases and J by 4 bases, and 9 bases separated the two germline ends. The germline gives CDR1 KGHSH, CDR2 LQKENI. The CDR3 extends over 15 amino acids. The CDR3 region has the DNA TGTGCCAGCTCACCACCGTACAGACGCACCGGGGAGCTGTTTTTT. Translated, it gives CASSPPYRRTGELFF.

The J gene is TRBJ2-2, the V gene TRBV5-4; D may be TRBD1 (5 bases). This CDR3 has 15 amino acids. V lost 0 bases and J lost 7, with 13 bases in between. The V gene's germline CDR1 is SGHNT and CDR2 YYREEE (reference sequence). DNA for the CDR3: TGTGCCAGCAGCTTGGGCAGGGCGTTTGGCGGGGAGCTGTTTTTT. Protein product: CASSLGRAFGGELFF.

The chain links TRBV19 to TRBJ2-3, with a tentative D call TRBD2 (5 bases). The CDR3 loop spans 13 amino acids. The germline V and J ends were trimmed by 2 bases and 6 bases, with 9 bases remaining between them. Germline CDR1 LNHDA, CDR2 SQIVND (reference sequence). The DNA for the CDR3 is TGTGCCAGTAGTATAATAGGAGGCGATACGCAGTATTTT. It encodes CASSIIGGDTQYF.

The V call is TRBV6-1, the J call TRBJ2-3; 9 nucleotides line up with TRBD2. V was pared by 1 base and J by 5 bases, with 7 bases of the junction left unmatched. The CDR3 runs to 16 residues. CDR1 is MNHNS, CDR2 SASEGT, per germline. CDR3 sequence reads: CASSEEDGSGGDTQYF. For the CDR3, the DNA is TGTGCCAGCAGTGAAGAAGACGGTAGCGGGGGAGATACGCAGTATTTT.

J is TRBJ2-3 and V is TRBV4-2; 14 positions agree with TRBD2. This CDR3 spans 21 amino acids. V was clipped by 0 bases and J by 5 bases; unmatched bases: 16. CDR1 and CDR2 (germline): LGHNA, YNFKEQ. The CDR3 coding sequence is TGTGCCAGCAGCCAAGAAAAAGGACTAGCGGGGGGACTACAGGCCGGAGATACGCAGTATTTT. It translates to CASSQEKGLAGGLQAGDTQYF.

The chain employs TRBV7-2 and TRBJ2-7; 16 bases are shared with TRBD2. This CDR3 comprises 19 residues. Germline V gene sequence: CDR1 SGHTA, CDR2 FQGNSA. Losses at the gene ends were 5 bases for V and 2 bases for J; bases not matched to a gene: 12. The CDR3 bases are TGTGCCAGCAGCGCGATGGGACTAGCGGGAGGGCCTGTGGCCTACGAGCAGTACTTC. Amino acids: CASSAMGLAGGPVAYEQYF.

The chain joins TRBV7-9 to TRBJ2-6, with a possible D match to TRBD1 (6 bases). Germline CDR1 reads SEHNR; CDR2 reads FQNEAQ (reference sequence). The CDR3 consists of 16 residues. The ends were cut back, 5 bases at V and 2 bases at J, with 13 bases in the middle. CDR3 in amino acids: CASSIPSGAGANVLTF. CDR3 coding DNA: TGTGCCAGCAGCATCCCATCAGGGGCTGGGGCCAACGTCCTGACTTTC.

This clone has just one count. V is TRBV7-9 and J is TRBJ2-5; D is perhaps TRBD2 (5 bases). There are 13 residues in the CDR3. The V and J ends lost 2 bases and 5 bases respectively, with 9 bases between them. Germline CDR1 is SEHNR and CDR2 is FQNEAQ (reference sequence). The DNA of the CDR3 is TGTGCCAGCAGCTTACTTAGCGAGGAGACCCAGTACTTC. Amino acids: CASSLLSEETQYF.